These 18 T cell receptor beta chains share one sample of origin, sequenced in a study of CD8 T cells in ankylosing spondylitis. Points from the study as a whole: What seemed typical of ankylosing spondylitis blood was a TCR beta motif built from several highly homologous variants.

These receptors lack a known antigen. TCRdb called the 5' RACE reads again in MiXCR, with one record for every CDR3 protein. The profile shows more than 400,000 distinct CDR3 sequences, approximately 5% of them singletons. The material sequenced was blood, either unsorted or a sorted T cell fraction (not recorded which). The source of these receptors is a male donor with ankylosing spondylitis.

This clonotype was counted at least ten times. This sequence joins TRBV6-5 and TRBJ2-1; 7 bases line up with TRBD2. Germline CDR1 MNHEY, CDR2 SVGAGI. The V and J ends lost 4 bases and 0 bases, in that order; junction bases with no gene match: 3. The CDR3 contains 15 residues. The CDR3 loop is CASSLLASSYNEQFF. CDR3 DNA: TGTGCCAGCAGTTTACTAGCGAGCTCCTACAATGAGCAGTTCTTC.

This clonotype was seen at least ten times. This rearrangement joins TRBV11-2 to TRBJ1-1, with D perhaps matching TRBD1 (5 bases). The germline gives CDR1 SGHAT, CDR2 FQNNGV. The V and J ends lost 5 bases and 8 bases respectively, with 9 bases between them. CDR3 size: 11 residues. The CDR3 DNA sequence: TGTGCCAGCAGCGTCCGGGGGGAAGCTTTCTTT. Its translation: CASSVRGEAFF.

This clonotype was detected ten times or more. The chain has TRBV27 and TRBJ1-6; TRBD1 matches at 7 bases. CDR3 length equals 15 residues. The ends lost 6 bases at V and 6 bases at J; junction bases unmatched: 8. The germline CDR1 and CDR2 sequences are MNHEY and SMNVEV (reference sequence). CDR3 protein: CASRTRTGPNSPLHF. CDR3 coding DNA: TGTGCCAGCAGAACCAGGACAGGCCCTAATTCACCCCTCCACTTT.

In this sample, this clonotype turned up many times. The chain employs TRBV7-9 and TRBJ1-1; perhaps TRBD1 as D (6 bases). The germline CDR1 and CDR2 sequences are SEHNR and FQNEAQ (reference sequence). Trimming pared 10 bases from V and 1 base from J, leaving 16 bases between. The CDR3 covers 14 residues. The CDR3 DNA reads TGTGCCACCCGGTCCGGACAGCCGAACACTGAAGCTTTCTTT. Protein sequence: CATRSGQPNTEAFF.

This clonotype was seen many times. The chain links TRBV6-5 to TRBJ1-2, with D possibly matching TRBD1 (6 bases). The CDR3 loop spans 15 amino acids. Germline CDR1 and CDR2: MNHEY and SVGAGI. The V end was cut by 0 bases, the J end by 4 bases, with 12 bases between. The CDR3 loop reads CASSYSEGVSYGYTF. The CDR3, as DNA: TGTGCCAGCAGTTACTCGGAGGGGGTCTCCTATGGCTACACCTTC.

This clonotype has at least ten counts. The rearrangement joins TRBV29-1 to TRBJ1-2; TRBD1 agrees at 8 bases. The CDR3 has 18 residues. Germline values: CDR1 SQVTM, CDR2 ANQGSEA. With V trimmed by 0 bases and J by 2 bases, 14 bases remained unmatched. Here the CDR3 DNA reads TGCAGCGTTGAAGATCTAGACCGGGACAGGTGGTCAAACTATGGCTACACCTTC. It yields the protein CSVEDLDRDRWSNYGYTF.

The rearrangement joins TRBV7-2 to TRBJ1-2, with 9 bases matching TRBD1. After removal of 2 bases from V and 5 bases from J, the junction contained 6 bases not matched to a gene. Germline CDR1 is SGHTA and CDR2 is FQGNSA. The CDR3 is 15 residues long. CDR3 in amino acids: CASSLFAGQGYGYTF. The CDR3 nucleotides are TGTGCCAGCAGCTTATTCGCGGGACAGGGATATGGCTACACCTTC. The whole variable domain, remainder taken from reference TRBV7-2 and TRBJ1-2, is GAGVSQSPSNKVTEKGKDVELRCDPISGHTALYWYRQSLGQGLEFLIYFQGNSAPDKSGLPSDRFSAERTGGSVSTLTIQRTQQEDSAVYLCASSLFAGQGYGYTFGSGTRLTVV.

This clonotype was seen repeatedly, ten times or more. In DNA form, the CDR3 reads TGTGCCAGCAGCTTAGCCCACACGGAAACCTACGAGCAGTACTTC. This sequence encodes CASSLAHTETYEQYF. V is TRBV7-2 and J is TRBJ2-7; D unclear. The V and J ends lost 0 bases and 2 bases respectively, with 11 bases between them. Germline CDR1 and CDR2: SGHTA and FQGNSA. The CDR3 loop spans 15 amino acids.

This clonotype was found many times. The chain couples TRBV29-1 to TRBJ2-2; no firm D call. V gave up 5 bases and J gave up 6 bases, with 10 bases separating them. CDR1 is SQVTM and CDR2 is ANQGSEA in the germline V gene. The CDR3 is 12 amino acids. The CDR3 DNA is TGCAGCGTTCATTTTGGGGCCGGGGAGCTGTTTTTT. It encodes CSVHFGAGELFF.

This clonotype was seen many times. V gene TRBV7-2 combines with J gene TRBJ2-7; 9 bases fit TRBD1. V was pared by 3 bases and J by 6 bases, with 9 bases of the junction left unmatched. Per germline, CDR1 SGHTA and CDR2 FQGNSA. There are 15 residues in the CDR3. This CDR3 is CASSLGQGGMGEQYF. The CDR3 DNA sequence: TGTGCCAGCAGCTTGGGACAGGGAGGCATGGGCGAGCAGTACTTC.

This clonotype was recorded many times. The chain joins TRBV10-3 to TRBJ1-2, with D possibly TRBD1 on 5 matching bases. V dropped 4 bases and J dropped 4 bases, with 13 bases sitting between them. The CDR3 is 14 residues long. In germline, CDR1 is ENHRY, CDR2 SYGVKD. The CDR3 nucleotides read TGTGCCATCAGTGCCAGGGCATCCAGCTATGGCTACACCTTC. It is translated as CAISARASSYGYTF.

Ten or more counts support this clonotype. The chain is built from TRBV12-3 or TRBV12-4 and TRBJ1-2, with D maybe TRBD1 (6 bases). The CDR3 runs to 14 residues. V was cut by 3 bases and J by 8 bases, with 16 bases left in between. DNA for the CDR3: TGTGCCAGCAGTTTCTCCAGGGGTAATAGGGGCTACACCTTC. Residues: CASSFSRGNRGYTF.

The chain joins TRBV11-3 to TRBJ1-2; tentatively, D is TRBD1 (6 bases). V lost 5 bases, J lost 6 bases, and 22 bases lay in between. Germline CDR1 and CDR2: SGHNT and YENEEA. This CDR3 has 16 amino acids. CDR3 sequence (DNA): TGTGCCAGCAGCCTAACAGGGCCCGCCGGCTATAATGGCTACACCTTC. Amino acids: CASSLTGPAGYNGYTF.

This clonotype occurred a few times. The gene calls are TRBV7-9 and TRBJ2-5; 10 nucleotides match TRBD2. Trimming cost V 4 bases and J 5 bases; bases outside gene matches: 10. Germline CDR1 SEHNR, CDR2 FQNEAQ (reference sequence). The CDR3 totals 16 residues. The DNA of the CDR3 is TGTGCCAGCAGCTACAAGACGACTAGCGGGTTTGAGACCCAGTACTTC. It is translated as CASSYKTTSGFETQYF.

This clonotype showed up many times. The rearrangement joins TRBV20-1 to TRBJ1-5, with a tentative D call TRBD1 (6 bases). The V and J ends lost 3 bases and 1 base respectively, with 10 bases between them. Germline lookup yields CDR1 DFQATT and CDR2 SNEGSKA (reference sequence). The CDR3 extends over 14 amino acids. The CDR3 bases are TGCAGTGCTAGTAGACAGGACAGCAATCAGCCCCAGCATTTT. This sequence encodes CSASRQDSNQPQHF.

Many counts were recorded for this clonotype. The V and J genes are TRBV7-3 and TRBJ1-6, with 7 bases fitting TRBD1. CDR1 is SGHTA, CDR2 FQGTGA, per germline. There are 14 residues in the CDR3. The junction had 3 bases not matched to a gene; V was cut back by 3 bases and J by 7 bases. The CDR3 sequence: CASSFGTENSPLHF. The CDR3 DNA follows: TGTGCCAGCAGCTTCGGGACAGAAAATTCACCCCTCCACTTT.

This clonotype has ten or more counts. The chain uses TRBV7-2 and TRBJ1-3, with a possible D match to TRBD1 (6 bases). The V end lost 6 bases, the J end lost 4 bases, and 10 bases lay between the germline ends. There are 13 residues in the CDR3. CDR1 SGHTA and CDR2 FQGNSA come from the germline V gene. For the CDR3, the DNA is TGTGCCAGCAGGGCAGGGGAAGGAAACACCATATATTTT. It codes for CASRAGEGNTIYF.

In this sample, this clonotype turned up many times. The J gene is TRBJ1-6, the V gene TRBV5-1, with TRBD1 as a possible D gene (5 bases). V gave up 1 base and J gave up 7 bases, with 12 bases separating them. Germline CDR1 and CDR2: SGHRS and YFSETQ. The length of the CDR3 is 15 residues. The CDR3 spells CASSLRGALNSPLHF. The CDR3 region has the DNA TGCGCCAGCAGCTTGCGAGGGGCCTTAAATTCACCCCTCCACTTT.